A single T cell receptor (beta chain) is shown here with its context. What it recognizes is unknown. Exclusion of patients followed from uncontrolled infection, other autoimmune disease, pregnancy or lactation. This sample was included in a study of T cells in Graves' hyperthyroidism and ophthalmopathy. Researchers amplified the TCR beta CDR3 regions from RNA transcripts. First-round RT-PCR with HTBI primers amplified the TCR CDR3 region. TCRdb ran MiXCR on the multiplex PCR reads and lists one entry per CDR3 protein. The sample lists about 610,000 distinct CDR3 sequences, approximately 14% occurring once. Findings and caveats of the study: For ophthalmopathy, model prediction preceded onset by a median 6.5 months. Most thyroid clonotypes expanded above 0.001 appeared in blood too.

The CDR3 runs to 15 residues. V lost 10 bases to trimming and J lost 2 bases; unmatched junction nucleotides: 9. In germline, CDR1 is MNHNS, CDR2 SASEGT. The gene calls are TRBV6-1 and TRBJ2-5; 11 positions match TRBD2. Sequencing was performed on blood. This TCR came from a woman between 35 and 50 years old with Graves' ophthalmopathy. CDR3 nucleotides: TGTGCCACCGTAGCGGGGGGGGGCACACAAGAGACCCAGTACTTC. The encoded protein is CATVAGGGTQETQYF.